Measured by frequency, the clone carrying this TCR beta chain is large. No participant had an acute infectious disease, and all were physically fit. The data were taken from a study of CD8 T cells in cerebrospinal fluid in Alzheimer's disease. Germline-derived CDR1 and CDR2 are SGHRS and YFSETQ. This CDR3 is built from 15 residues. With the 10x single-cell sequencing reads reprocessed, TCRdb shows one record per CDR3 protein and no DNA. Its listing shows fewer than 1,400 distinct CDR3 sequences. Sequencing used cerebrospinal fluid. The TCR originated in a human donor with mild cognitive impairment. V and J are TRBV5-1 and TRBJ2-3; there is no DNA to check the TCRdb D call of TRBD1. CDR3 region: CASSLAWAPGDTQYF.